These T cell receptor beta chains were read from a single sample in a study of T cells in Graves' hyperthyroidism and ophthalmopathy. TCRdb called the multiplex PCR reads again in MiXCR, with one record for every CDR3 protein. Of a few hundred thousand distinct CDR3 sequences in the sample, around 15% were seen once. The sequenced sample consisted of blood. These receptors were obtained from a woman in her 30s with Graves' ophthalmopathy. Both conserved end residues are trimmed from each CDR3. The D gene is left open where the match is weak.

D gene,V gene,J gene,CDR3 protein
.,TRBV7-3,TRBJ2-5,ASSLGVGGLQETQY
.,TRBV7-2,TRBJ1-1,ASSLALGGRTEAF
.,TRBV10-1,TRBJ2-7,ASSDGGGPNTYEQY
.,TRBV12-3/TRBV12-4,TRBJ1-2,ASSARNYGYT
.,TRBV7-9,TRBJ2-1,ASSLPTGSQF
.,TRBV12-5,TRBJ2-7,ASGLDGGRDEQY
.,TRBV24-1,TRBJ2-1,ATSDPINNEQF
.,TRBV24-1,TRBJ2-2,ATSATGGGELF
TRBD2,TRBV9,TRBJ2-1,ASSDSGGHPSSYNEQF
TRBD2,TRBV3-1,TRBJ2-5,ASSQGLAGGPSQETQY
TRBD2,TRBV4-1,TRBJ2-3,ASSQEEGDSGGAIDTQY
TRBD1,TRBV4-1,TRBJ2-1,ASSQDGDREQF
TRBD1,TRBV28,TRBJ2-1,ASSFNQGAQQF
.,TRBV19,TRBJ1-2,ASSISPPNYGYT
TRBD1,TRBV2,TRBJ1-1,ASSARERTGGTEAF
.,TRBV19,TRBJ2-1,ASSILTPSGNEQF
TRBD2,TRBV12-3/TRBV12-4,TRBJ2-1,ASSLRIITSGRVNKQF
.,TRBV20-1,TRBJ2-7,SARDLFRTYEQY
TRBD2,TRBV7-9,TRBJ2-1,ASSPRLAGGLRNEQF
TRBD1,TRBV3-1,TRBJ1-6,ASSRGGLDNSPLH
.,TRBV2,TRBJ2-3,ASHRSAGDTQY
.,TRBV11-2,TRBJ1-1,ASSLDRGGEAF
.,TRBV24-1,TRBJ2-2,ATNGAGDIGTGELF
.,TRBV5-4,TRBJ2-3,ASAGIGTDTQY
TRBD1,TRBV28,TRBJ1-2,ASSSDRGGYT
TRBD1,TRBV19,TRBJ1-5,ASSNDRGGQPQH
TRBD1,TRBV4-1,TRBJ1-6,ASSQRSSGQDDNSPLH
TRBD2,TRBV7-8,TRBJ2-7,ASSFGAGAYYEQY
.,TRBV5-1,TRBJ2-3,ASSQPGDLTQY
.,TRBV5-6,TRBJ2-7,ASSFGERNEQY
TRBD1,TRBV10-2,TRBJ2-7,ASSAGTGLGEQY
.,TRBV28,TRBJ1-1,ASSFGQGAF
TRBD1,TRBV20-1,TRBJ1-2,SVVPGQGFSNYGYT
TRBD1,TRBV12-5,TRBJ1-5,ASGWGTGYQPQH
.,TRBV2,TRBJ2-5,ATTGRGETQY
.,TRBV7-9,TRBJ1-1,ASSHLNTEAF
.,TRBV6-4,TRBJ2-2,ASSEGNTGELF
TRBD1,TRBV2,TRBJ2-1,ASMDDRGTPNEQF
TRBD1,TRBV5-5,TRBJ2-2,ASSLELSRQGVTGELF
TRBD1,TRBV2,TRBJ2-5,ASTVTGVAETQY
.,TRBV12-3/TRBV12-4,TRBJ2-7,ASSPSLLARKTGQY
.,TRBV7-2,TRBJ1-6,ASSSTSIQPLH
.,TRBV11-2,TRBJ1-1,ASSLQVSEAF
.,TRBV4-1,TRBJ1-6,ASSQAGPSPPLH